This T cell receptor (beta chain) was found in a study of regulatory T cells in long-lasting Graves disease. With 6 bases removed from V and 2 bases from J, the gap between germline ends came to 11 bases. The CDR3 contains 13 residues. Sample time point: newly diagnosed GD, antithyroid drugs for less than 3 months. PBMC RNA was the source of the TCR library. American Thyroid Association guidelines served as the basis for diagnosing Graves' disease. Building the TCR beta libraries relied on iRepertoire HTBI primers, and CDR3 regions underwent Arm-PCR. TCRdb processed the multiplex PCR reads anew with MiXCR; each CDR3 protein has one entry. The table shows roughly 500,000 distinct CDR3 sequences, with about 13% occurring only once. This clonotype was observed at least ten times. These data are also associated with another study on T cells in Graves' hyperthyroidism and ophthalmopathy. That study reports: The study based diagnoses on clinical symptoms, serum thyroxine and TRAb, thyroid ultrasound and orbital computed tomography. Within blood appeared most thyroid clonotypes that had expanded above 0.001. A 13 V-J model separated ophthalmopathy from stable hyperthyroidism.

The chain is built from TRBV12-3 or TRBV12-4 and TRBJ2-7; tentative D call: TRBD1 (6 bases). The receptor was derived from a man between 25 and 39 years old with Graves disease. The source was peripheral blood mononuclear cells (PBMCs), collected at new diagnosis, from a patient treated with antithyroid drugs. CDR3 coding DNA: TGTGCCAGCAGCCCTGGACAGACCTACGAGCAGTACTTC. Its translation is CASSPGQTYEQYF.